The 30 T cell receptor beta chains in this list originate from one sample, sequenced in a study of regulatory T cells in long-lasting Graves disease. Documented time point: newly diagnosed GD, antithyroid drugs for less than 3 months. Extracted PBMC RNA gave rise to the TCR library. Through Arm-PCR of CDR3 regions and iRepertoire HTBI primers, TCR beta libraries were built. TCRdb passed the multiplex PCR reads through MiXCR, listing each CDR3 protein once. The sample lists about 470,000 distinct CDR3 sequences; about 16% were seen once. This same sample was also taken into another study, of T cells in Graves' hyperthyroidism and ophthalmopathy.

The specimen comprised peripheral blood mononuclear cells (PBMCs), sampled at new diagnosis, from a patient treated with antithyroid drugs. The receptors were gathered from a man aged 35-49 years with Graves disease.

The rearrangement uses TRBV6-2 or TRBV6-3 and TRBJ2-3, with a tentative D call TRBD1 (6 bases). The CDR3 is made up of 15 amino acids. V lost 7 bases and J 2 bases, leaving 16 bases between the germline ends. Per germline, CDR1 MNHEY and CDR2 SVGEGT. The CDR3 DNA reads as TGTGCCAGCAATCAGACAGGAGGCTTCACAGATACGCAGTATTTT. Its protein product is CASNQTGGFTDTQYF.

This clonotype was detected ten times or more. The rearrangement uses TRBV20-1 and TRBJ1-1; D ambiguous. The V end lost 3 bases, the J end lost 0 bases, and 11 bases lay between the germline ends. CDR3 length: 14 amino acids. Germline values: CDR1 DFQATT, CDR2 SNEGSKA (reference sequence). CDR3 sequence: CSASKTLMNTEAFF. Here the CDR3 DNA reads TGCAGTGCTAGTAAAACACTTATGAACACTGAAGCTTTCTTT.

At least ten counts were recorded for this clonotype. The chain joins TRBV29-1 to TRBJ2-3, with 7 positions matching TRBD1. Germline V gene lookup returns CDR1 SQVTM and CDR2 ANQGSEA. This CDR3 spans 13 amino acids. V lost 6 bases and J lost 5; bases outside the gene matches: 8. The CDR3 region is CSVGQDQGDTQYF. The CDR3 nucleotides are TGCAGCGTCGGACAGGATCAGGGAGATACGCAGTATTTT.

This clonotype was counted a few times. This sequence joins TRBV20-1 and TRBJ2-5, with 9 bases lining up with TRBD1. Germline V lookup: CDR1 DFQATT, CDR2 SNEGSKA (reference sequence). This CDR3 has 13 amino acids. Trimming at V came to 3 bases and at J to 3 bases, leaving 2 bases not matched to a gene. CDR3 DNA sequence: TGCAGTGCTAGTCGGACAGGGGAAGAGACCCAGTACTTC. Translated, it gives CSASRTGEETQYF.

This clonotype was counted once. A read error is possible here, since a much larger clone lies one base away. V usage is TRBV15 and J usage is TRBJ1-4; D unclear. V dropped 8 bases and J dropped 0 bases, with 13 bases sitting between them. CDR1 and CDR2 (germline): LNHNV, YYDKDF (reference sequence). The CDR3 runs 15 residues. CDR3 nucleotide sequence: TGTGCCACCGGCTTCCGAGAAGCAACTAATGAAAAACTGTTTTTT. Translation: CATGFREATNEKLFF.

On this clonotype itself: This may stem from a read error, because a much larger clone lies one nucleotide away. J is TRBJ2-1 and V is TRBV20-1, with no clear D. This CDR3 has 15 residues. Looked up from germline, CDR1 is DFQATT and CDR2 is SNEGSKA (reference sequence). V lost 5 bases to trimming and J lost 13 bases, with 27 bases between them. The CDR3, as DNA: TGCAGTGCTCTGGACCGCCGCGGTGGCAAAAACATTCAGTTCTTC. Protein: CSALDRRGGKNIQFF.

The J gene is TRBJ2-1, the V gene TRBV20-1, with 12 nucleotides matching TRBD2. V was clipped by 1 base and J by 2 bases; unmatched bases: 3. The CDR3 runs 16 residues. Germline CDR1 reads DFQATT; CDR2 reads SNEGSKA (reference sequence). CDR3 loop: CSARAGTSGPYNEQFF. The DNA for the CDR3 is TGCAGTGCTAGAGCCGGGACTAGCGGGCCCTACAATGAGCAGTTCTTC.

This clonotype appeared a few times. The chain employs TRBV7-2 and TRBJ1-2; no clear D gene. CDR3 length: 13 residues. CDR1 SGHTA and CDR2 FQGNSA come from the germline V gene. Trimming shortened V by 5 bases and J by 6 bases, and 13 bases separated the two germline ends. The CDR3 reads CASSPNGRDGYTF. CDR3 bases: TGTGCCAGCAGCCCCAATGGAAGGGATGGCTACACCTTC.

This clonotype occurred many times. The rearrangement links TRBV19 to TRBJ2-2; 10 positions agree with TRBD1. CDR3 size: 15 residues. Trimming removed 7 bases from V and 4 bases from J; junction bases left unmatched: 6. Germline V gene data show CDR1 as LNHDA and CDR2 as SQIVND (reference sequence). The DNA of the CDR3 is TGTGCCAGTACCCCGGACAGGGGGTCCACCGGGGAGCTGTTTTTT. This encodes CASTPDRGSTGELFF.

This clonotype was detected only a few times. The chain combines TRBV7-9 with TRBJ2-1, with 9 positions matching TRBD2. CDR1 is SEHNR and CDR2 is FQNEAQ in the germline V gene (reference sequence). This CDR3 region has 22 residues. Trimming took 0 bases from V and 3 from J; bases not matched to a gene: 21. The DNA for the CDR3 is TGTGCCAGCAGCTTAGCGCGGCGTTTCGAGGGCGGGAGGGCCAGGATCTACAATGAGCAGTTCTTC. Translating it yields CASSLARRFEGGRARIYNEQFF.

This clonotype was seen only a few times. The V gene is TRBV18, the J gene TRBJ2-7; TRBD1 aligns across 9 bases. Looked up from germline, CDR1 is KGHSH and CDR2 is LQKENI. The length of the CDR3 is 14 residues. The J segment lost 7 bases and the V segment lost 6 bases, leaving 10 bases of the junction unmatched. CDR3 protein: CASSPGTGSEEQYF. The CDR3 nucleotides read TGTGCCAGCTCTCCCGGGACAGGGTCTGAAGAGCAGTACTTC.

This clonotype was observed a few times. The chain joins TRBV30 to TRBJ2-4; 10 nucleotides align to TRBD1. The CDR3 covers 13 residues. The germline V gene encodes CDR1 GTSNPN and CDR2 SVGIG (reference sequence). V lost 2 bases and J lost 9; bases outside the gene matches: 4. CDR3 sequence reads: CAWSLDRGGIQYF. CDR3 DNA: TGTGCCTGGAGTCTGGACAGGGGGGGCATTCAGTACTTC. Drawing the rest from reference TRBV30 and TRBJ2-4, the complete variable domain is SQTIHQWPATLVQPVGSPLSLECTVEGTSNPNLYWYRQAAGRGLQLLFYSVGIGQISSEVPQNLSASRPQDRQFILSSKKLLLSDSGFYLCAWSLDRGGIQYFGAGTRLSVL.

For this clonotype: One end of the junction varies from germline; a read error may be responsible. The CDR3: CASSSTGSSYNGQFF. The CDR3 DNA sequence: TGTGCCAGCAGCTCGACGGGTAGCTCCTACAATGGGCAGTTCTTC. The gene calls are TRBV11-3 and TRBJ2-1; no clear D gene. The CDR3 covers 15 residues. CDR1 SGHNT and CDR2 YENEEA come from the germline V gene.

The V call is TRBV6-4, the J call TRBJ1-1, with D unresolved. The length of the CDR3 is 13 residues. Trimming left V 4 bases short and J 2 bases short, with 8 bases between. CDR1 is MRHNA, CDR2 SNTAGT, per germline. As DNA, the CDR3 is TGTGCCAGCAGTGTCGAAATAAACACTGAAGCTTTCTTT. Its protein product is CASSVEINTEAFF.

This clonotype was recorded a few times. The chain carries TRBV7-3 and TRBJ2-5, with 8 bases lining up with TRBD1. V trimming: 5 bases; J trimming: 5 bases; junction bases outside the gene matches: 7. Germline CDR1 SGHTA, CDR2 FQGTGA. This CDR3 region has 14 residues. The CDR3 protein is CASSKTGGRETQYF. CDR3 DNA sequence: TGTGCCAGCAGCAAAACAGGGGGAAGGGAGACCCAGTACTTC.

CDR3 nucleotides: TGTGCCAGCGCTCCGGGACTAGTGTACAATGAGCAGTTCTTC. Amino acid sequence: CASAPGLVYNEQFF. This chain joins TRBV19 and TRBJ2-1; TRBD2 agrees at 8 bases. This CDR3 is 14 amino acids long. V was clipped by 9 bases and J by 4 bases; unmatched bases: 8. The germline gives CDR1 LNHDA, CDR2 SQIVND (reference sequence).

There are many counts of this clonotype. The J gene is TRBJ2-7, the V gene TRBV28; TRBD1 matches 9 bases. With V trimmed by 3 bases and J by 2 bases, 5 bases remained unmatched. Germline assignment: CDR1 MDHEN and CDR2 SYDVKM. The length of the CDR3 is 15 residues. The CDR3: CASSFPDRGTYEQYF. The CDR3, as DNA: TGTGCCAGCAGTTTCCCGGACAGGGGAACCTACGAGCAGTACTTC. Full variable domain (missing parts from reference TRBV28 and TRBJ2-7): DVKVTQSSRYLVKRTGEKVFLECVQDMDHENMFWYRQDPGLGLRLIYFSYDVKMKEKGDIPEGYSVSREKKERFSLILESASTNQTSMYLCASSFPDRGTYEQYFGPGTRLTVT.

This clonotype was seen only once. The chain joins TRBV29-1 to TRBJ2-1, with D hard to call. V was shortened by 5 bases and J by 8 bases, with 16 bases between the two germline ends. This CDR3 is 13 amino acids long. The germline V gene encodes CDR1 SQVTM and CDR2 ANQGSEA. The CDR3 loop reads CSVISIGRYEQFF. CDR3 nucleotide sequence: TGCAGCGTTATAAGTATAGGACGATATGAGCAGTTCTTC.

This clonotype has at least ten counts. This chain connects TRBV7-9 to TRBJ2-7; 13 positions match TRBD2. From germline, CDR1 is SEHNR and CDR2 FQNEAQ (reference sequence). Losses at the gene ends were 1 base for V and 8 bases for J; bases not matched to a gene: 5. CDR3 length: 15 amino acids. The CDR3 sequence: CASSLGGTSGKQQYF. DNA for the CDR3: TGTGCCAGCAGCTTAGGGGGGACTAGCGGGAAGCAGCAGTACTTC.

Of note for this clonotype: A clone one base away is much larger, so this may be a read error. The chain couples TRBV2 to TRBJ2-1, with D perhaps TRBD2 (6 bases). The germline V and J ends were trimmed by 4 bases and 10 bases, with 17 bases remaining between them. There are 14 residues in the CDR3. Germline V gene sequence: CDR1 SNHLY, CDR2 FYNNEI. CDR3 loop: CASSVERANREQFF. The CDR3 coding sequence is TGTGCCAGCAGTGTTGAGCGGGCTAATCGAGAGCAGTTCTTC.

This clonotype was counted many times. V and J are TRBV11-3 and TRBJ2-6, with 11 bases matching TRBD1. The CDR3 is made up of 16 amino acids. Trimming cost V 5 bases and J 6 bases; bases outside gene matches: 6. Germline values: CDR1 SGHNT, CDR2 YENEEA. In DNA, the CDR3 is TGTGCCAGCAGCGGAAAGGACAGGGGGCAGGCCAACGTCCTGACTTTC. Amino acids: CASSGKDRGQANVLTF.

Concerning this clonotype itself: A read error is possible here, since a much larger clone lies one base away. The chain uses TRBV10-1 and TRBJ2-7; D is unresolved. CDR3 length: 15 residues. Germline values: CDR1 WNHNN, CDR2 SYGVQD (reference sequence). The chain's CDR3 is CASSPPTMPTYEQYF. The CDR3 nucleotides are TGTGCCAGCAGTCCCCCCACAATGCCTACCTACGAGCAGTACTTC.

The chain combines TRBV7-9 with TRBJ2-7, with a tentative D call TRBD2 (6 bases). Germline values: CDR1 SEHNR, CDR2 FQNEAQ (reference sequence). The V and J ends lost 6 bases and 2 bases respectively, with 14 bases between them. The CDR3 extends over 14 amino acids. The chain's CDR3 is CASSFDRETYEQYF. The CDR3 nucleotides are TGTGCCAGCAGTTTCGATCGGGAGACCTACGAGCAGTACTTC.

This clonotype has only a few counts. V gene TRBV6-2 or TRBV6-3 combines with J gene TRBJ2-7; 8 positions match TRBD2. Per germline, CDR1 MNHEY and CDR2 SVGEGT. The CDR3 sequence is 17 residues long. Trimming at V came to 7 bases and at J to 7 bases, leaving 21 bases not matched to a gene. The CDR3 DNA is TGTGCCAGCATAAGACATCCTAGCGGGCCGGCCGGGGATGAGCAGTACTTC. Protein sequence: CASIRHPSGPAGDEQYF.

The table lists this clonotype with many counts. V and J are TRBV28 and TRBJ2-7; possibly TRBD1 for D (5 bases). V shed 6 bases and J shed 4 bases, with 10 bases lying between them. The CDR3 has 12 amino acids. CDR1 is MDHEN, CDR2 SYDVKM, per germline. The CDR3 sequence: CASSHSGYEQYF. The CDR3 bases are TGTGCCAGCAGCCATTCAGGGTACGAGCAGTACTTC.

The table lists this clonotype with many counts. This chain uses TRBV28 with TRBJ2-5; D is undetermined. The CDR3 covers 12 residues. Trimming stripped 3 bases from V and 3 bases from J, with 5 bases between. Germline V lookup: CDR1 MDHEN, CDR2 SYDVKM. The CDR3, as DNA: TGTGCCAGCAGTTTTGTGAAAGAGACCCAGTACTTC. Translating gives CASSFVKETQYF.

This clonotype turned up a few times. The rearrangement joins TRBV10-3 to TRBJ2-1; 9 bases fit TRBD1. The J call may be incorrect, as the DNA end agrees better with TRBJ2-5. The length of the CDR3 is 12 residues. The germline CDR1 and CDR2 sequences are ENHRY and SYGVKD. CDR3 nucleotides: TGTGCCAACGGACAGGGGCGGGGGACCCAGTACTTC. This gives the protein CANGQGRGTQYF.

The sample holds many counts of this clonotype. A junction end diverges from the germline sequence, so it may reflect a read error. This sequence joins TRBV5-1 and TRBJ2-3; 14 bases align to TRBD2. The CDR3 is 18 residues long. CDR1 and CDR2 from the germline V gene are SGHRS and YFSETQ. The CDR3 DNA follows: TGTGCCAGCAGCCCCGGGACTAGCGGGAGATGGGGCACAGATACGCAGTATTTT. Protein: CASSPGTSGRWGTDTQYF.

This clonotype was found many times. The V gene is TRBV28, the J gene TRBJ2-7; D remains ambiguous. The CDR3 has 15 amino acids. V was trimmed by 7 bases and J by 5 bases, leaving 21 bases between them. Per the germline V gene, CDR1 is MDHEN and CDR2 is SYDVKM. CDR3 nucleotide sequence: TGTGCCAGCAAACCTCTTAAAGTCCTACCCCACGAGCAGTACTTC. This gives the protein CASKPLKVLPHEQYF.

Comments on this clonotype: Being one base from a much bigger clone, this may be a read error. The chain is built from TRBV11-2 and TRBJ2-7; TRBD2 matches 12 bases. V was clipped by 6 bases and J by 5 bases; unmatched bases: 5. CDR3 length: 14 residues. Germline V gives CDR1 SGHAT, CDR2 FQNNGV. The CDR3 here is CASRLAGGPNEQYF. The DNA of the CDR3 is TGTGCCAGCAGGCTAGCGGGAGGGCCCAACGAGCAGTACTTC.